This TCR beta chain was captured in a study of T cell responses to AZD1222 COVID-19 vaccine. A single count supports this clone. Profiled with immunoSEQ multiplex PCR; TCRdb holds only in-frame clones, not every one. The sample lists around 150,000 clones, roughly 89% occurring once. The germline V gene has CDR1 SGHAT and CDR2 FQNNGV. The CDR3 is 15 residues long. V was trimmed by 5 bases and J by 2 bases, leaving 16 bases between them. The input for sequencing was peripheral blood, taken on day 0 of AZD1222 vaccination. The chain links TRBV11-2 to TRBJ2-7, with D possibly being TRBD1 or TRBD2 (5 bases each). This TCR was recovered from an adult in good health. CDR3 residues: CASSTPSGPAYEQYF. The CDR3 coding sequence is TGTGCCAGCAGCACCCCATCGGGACCCGCCTACGAGCAGTACTTC.